A single sample gave rise to the 28 T cell receptor beta chains below, sequenced in a study of blood T cell repertoires in COVID-19 (dated by TCRdb to about 2020). Library generation was performed with the immunoSEQ multiplex PCR assay. TCRdb provides this immuneACCESS table in a form limited to in-frame rearrangements. Some clones are lacking; in checked studies, under half of them reflect an unresolved V gene, and why the rest are absent is not known. The sample has approximately 260,000 clones on record, around 90% of them singletons. The ten top clones hold about 6.3% of the sample. What was sequenced was PBMCs or T cells enriched from blood (not recorded which). These TCRs come from a woman in her thirties with acute COVID-19.

This chain links TRBV2 with TRBJ2-3, with D uncertain. Germline V lookup: CDR1 SNHLY, CDR2 FYNNEI. The V gene lost 2 bases and the J gene lost 0 bases, with 9 bases spanning the gap. This CDR3 comprises 15 residues. CDR3 in DNA: TGTGCCAGCAGTGAAATGGCAGTGAGCACAGATACGCAGTATTTT. Translation: CASSEMAVSTDTQYF.

This clone was detected only a few times. The chain combines TRBV6-5 with TRBJ2-4, with a tentative D call TRBD2 (5 bases). The CDR3 length is 13 residues. The germline CDR1 and CDR2 sequences are MNHEY and SVGAGI. Trimming removed 5 bases at V and 8 bases at J, with 13 bases between. This CDR3 is CASSRELLDIQYF. In nucleotides, the CDR3 is TGTGCCAGCAGTCGGGAACTTCTGGACATTCAGTACTTC.

The chain employs TRBV19 and TRBJ2-1, with D possibly TRBD1 on 7 matching bases. Trimming removed 6 bases from V and 4 bases from J, with 16 bases in between. CDR1 and CDR2 (germline): LNHDA, SQIVND (reference sequence). The CDR3 extends over 15 amino acids. CDR3 nucleotide sequence: TGTGCCAGTAGGTTCAGGGGGGATTTTTACAATGAGCAGTTCTTC. Translated: CASRFRGDFYNEQFF.

This chain joins TRBV20-1 and TRBJ2-7; 8 positions match TRBD2. Germline loops: CDR1 DFQATT, CDR2 SNEGSKA (reference sequence). The trim removed 3 bases at V and 0 bases at J, leaving 7 bases unmatched. The CDR3 spans 15 residues. CDR3 DNA: TGCAGTGCTAGTGATGCTAGCGGGTACTCCTACGAGCAGTACTTC. Translating it yields CSASDASGYSYEQYF.

This chain links TRBV2 with TRBJ1-5, with a weak D call TRBD1 (5 bases). V was shortened by 1 base and J by 0 bases, with 7 bases between the two germline ends. Germline-derived CDR1 and CDR2 are SNHLY and FYNNEI. CDR3 length equals 15 residues. CDR3 loop: CASSEGGDSNQPQHF. The CDR3 bases are TGTGCCAGCAGTGAAGGGGGGGATAGCAATCAGCCCCAGCATTTT.

V gene TRBV7-2 combines with J gene TRBJ1-5; TRBD1 matches at 8 bases. V shed 1 base and J 3 bases; nucleotides not matched to a gene: 11. The CDR3 has 18 residues. The germline V gene encodes CDR1 SGHTA and CDR2 FQGNSA. The CDR3 loop is CASSLVGGTGKSNQPQHF. In DNA, the CDR3 is TGTGCCAGCAGCTTAGTAGGCGGGACAGGCAAATCCAATCAGCCCCAGCATTTT.

The rearrangement links TRBV18 to TRBJ2-7; perhaps TRBD2 as D (6 bases). CDR1 and CDR2 from the germline V gene are KGHSH and LQKENI. The V end lost 3 bases, the J end lost 1 base, and 10 bases lay between the germline ends. CDR3 length equals 14 residues. CDR3 DNA sequence: TGTGCCAGCTCACCCCGCGGGGTTTCCTACGAGCAGTACTTC. Translating it yields CASSPRGVSYEQYF.

This chain uses TRBV7-6 with TRBJ2-3; no firm D call. The V and J ends lost 5 bases and 1 base respectively, with 13 bases between them. This CDR3 is 15 amino acids long. Germline V gene lookup returns CDR1 SGHVS and CDR2 FNYEAQ. The CDR3 here is CASSINSIGTDTQYF. The CDR3 bases are TGTGCCAGCAGCATAAATAGTATTGGCACAGATACGCAGTATTTT.

The chain uses TRBV28 and TRBJ1-6; TRBD1 agrees at 9 bases. Germline CDR1 MDHEN, CDR2 SYDVKM. This CDR3 is built from 17 residues. V lost 5 bases and J lost 2; bases outside the gene matches: 7. The CDR3 sequence is CASSKGDRAPYNSPLHF. DNA for the CDR3: TGTGCCAGCAGTAAAGGGGACAGGGCCCCCTATAATTCACCCCTCCACTTT. The entire variable domain, with the rest obtained from reference TRBV28 and TRBJ1-6, is as follows: DVKVTQSSRYLVKRTGEKVFLECVQDMDHENMFWYRQDPGLGLRLIYFSYDVKMKEKGDIPEGYSVSREKKERFSLILESASTNQTSMYLCASSKGDRAPYNSPLHFGNGTRLTVT.

This chain links TRBV7-3 with TRBJ2-2; TRBD2 matches at 10 bases. This CDR3 spans 15 amino acids. With 5 bases clipped from V and 7 bases from J, the junction kept 7 bases outside the gene matches. Germline CDR1 is SGHTA and CDR2 is FQGTGA. The CDR3 reads CASSPPSGSGGELFF. The CDR3 DNA is TGTGCCAGCAGCCCCCCTAGCGGGAGTGGCGGGGAGCTGTTTTTT.

V is TRBV4-2 and J is TRBJ2-7; 10 bases match TRBD2. The CDR3 has 16 residues. Trimming cost V 3 bases and J 2 bases; bases outside gene matches: 7. CDR1 and CDR2 (germline): LGHNA, YNFKEQ. This chain's CDR3 is CASSHTGLAAAYEQYF. DNA of the CDR3: TGTGCCAGCAGCCATACTGGACTAGCGGCCGCCTACGAGCAGTACTTC.

This CDR3 is CSVYRVEGYTF. In DNA form, the CDR3 reads TGCAGCGTTTACAGGGTGGAGGGCTACACCTTC. The V gene is TRBV29-1, the J gene TRBJ1-2, with D possibly TRBD1 on 6 matching bases. V dropped 5 bases and J dropped 8 bases, with 12 bases sitting between them. The CDR3 has 11 amino acids. Germline CDR1 reads SQVTM; CDR2 reads ANQGSEA.

V is TRBV2 and J is TRBJ1-1; possible D gene TRBD1, 6 bases. The V end lost 9 bases, the J end lost 1 base, and 18 bases lay between the germline ends. The CDR3 runs to 15 residues. CDR1 is SNHLY and CDR2 is FYNNEI in the germline V gene. This chain's CDR3 is CASRGNSISNTEAFF. The CDR3, as DNA: TGTGCCAGTAGGGGGAACAGTATATCGAACACTGAAGCTTTCTTT. Looking up the rest from reference TRBV2 and TRBJ1-1 gives the full variable domain: EPEVTQTPSHQVTQMGQEVILRCVPISNHLYFYWYRQILGQKVEFLVSFYNNEISEKSEIFDDQFSVERPDGSNFTLKIRSTKLEDSAMYFCASRGNSISNTEAFFGQGTRLTVV.

This rearrangement joins TRBV15 to TRBJ2-1; the D gene is possibly TRBD2 (6 bases). The CDR3 sequence is 17 residues long. Trimming shortened V by 0 bases and J by 0 bases, and 12 bases separated the two germline ends. Per germline, CDR1 LNHNV and CDR2 YYDKDF (reference sequence). This CDR3 reads CATSRDLGGSSYNEQFF. The CDR3 region has the DNA TGTGCCACCAGCAGAGATCTGGGAGGATCCTCCTACAATGAGCAGTTCTTC.

The CDR3 region has the DNA TGTGCCAGCAGTTACGTGGGGGGGGAGTACACTGAAGCTTTCTTT. Amino acid sequence: CASSYVGGEYTEAFF. The V call is TRBV6-6, the J call TRBJ1-1; possible D gene TRBD1, 5 bases. Germline V gene lookup returns CDR1 MNHNY and CDR2 SVGAGI (reference sequence). With 2 bases removed from V and 3 bases from J, the gap between germline ends came to 13 bases. The CDR3 loop spans 15 amino acids.

The chain has TRBV19 and TRBJ2-3; 8 positions match TRBD1. Germline V gene sequence: CDR1 LNHDA, CDR2 SQIVND (reference sequence). V was pared by 2 bases and J by 6 bases, with 7 bases of the junction left unmatched. The CDR3 has 15 residues. The CDR3 DNA is TGTGCCAGTAGTATAATGGTTCAGGGGGCGGATACGCAGTATTTT. Translated, it gives CASSIMVQGADTQYF.

This chain uses TRBV7-3 with TRBJ2-2; D remains unclear. The germline V gene encodes CDR1 SGHTA and CDR2 FQGTGA. V was clipped by 5 bases and J by 5 bases, with 6 bases between them. The CDR3 has 12 residues. Here the CDR3 DNA reads TGTGCCAGCAGCCCAAATACCGGGGAGCTGTTTTTT. As protein: CASSPNTGELFF.

V is TRBV11-3 and J is TRBJ2-2; 8 nucleotides line up with TRBD2. The J segment lost 7 bases and the V segment lost 2 bases, leaving 6 bases of the junction unmatched. This CDR3 contains 15 residues. Germline-derived CDR1 and CDR2 are SGHNT and YENEEA. The CDR3 DNA sequence: TGTGCCAGCAGCTTACGACTAGCGAGGGGCGGGGAGCTGTTTTTT. This encodes CASSLRLARGGELFF.

The V call is TRBV10-3, the J call TRBJ1-2; 7 nucleotides line up with TRBD1. Trimming took 5 bases from V and 8 from J; bases not matched to a gene: 11. The CDR3 sequence is 14 residues long. Per germline, CDR1 ENHRY and CDR2 SYGVKD. The CDR3: CAISPWTGRGGYTF. The CDR3 DNA sequence: TGTGCCATCAGTCCCTGGACAGGCCGGGGAGGCTACACCTTC.

The chain joins TRBV10-3 to TRBJ1-4; weak D call: TRBD1 (6 bases). Germline-derived CDR1 and CDR2 are ENHRY and SYGVKD. V lost 6 bases, J lost 0 bases, and 8 bases lay in between. This CDR3 spans 14 amino acids. The CDR3 reads CAISRQATNEKLFF. CDR3 nucleotides: TGTGCCATCAGCAGACAGGCAACTAATGAAAAACTGTTTTTT.

The CDR3 bases are TGTGCCAGCAGTTGGCGACGGGACACTGGGCGGAATGAAAAACTGTTTTTT. It yields the protein CASSWRRDTGRNEKLFF. The chain joins TRBV28 to TRBJ1-4, with D perhaps TRBD1 (6 bases). The ends were cut back, 4 bases at V and 5 bases at J, with 20 bases in the middle. The germline V gene encodes CDR1 MDHEN and CDR2 SYDVKM. The CDR3 totals 17 residues.

The chain links TRBV9 to TRBJ2-3, with a possible D match to TRBD2 (6 bases). The V end was cut by 0 bases, the J end by 4 bases, with 6 bases between. The CDR3 extends over 13 amino acids. Germline V gene lookup returns CDR1 SGDLS and CDR2 YYNGEE. CDR3 coding DNA: TGTGCCAGCAGCGTAGCGGGAGCAGATACGCAGTATTTT. Protein: CASSVAGADTQYF. Combining the CDR3 with reference TRBV9 and TRBJ2-3 gives the whole variable domain DSGVTQTPKHLITATGQRVTLRCSPRSGDLSVYWYQQSLDQGLQFLIQYYNGEERAKGNILERFSAQQFPDLHSELNLSSLELGDSALYFCASSVAGADTQYFGPGTRLTVL.

V usage is TRBV15 and J usage is TRBJ1-1; D not resolved. The CDR3 loop spans 14 amino acids. Germline CDR1 LNHNV, CDR2 YYDKDF (reference sequence). The germline V and J ends were trimmed by 3 bases and 1 base, with 9 bases remaining between them. CDR3 sequence reads: CATSSRVGNTEAFF. CDR3 coding DNA: TGTGCCACCAGCAGTAGAGTCGGGAACACTGAAGCTTTCTTT.

In its sample, this clone was seen once. The V call is TRBV29-1, the J call TRBJ2-1; the match to TRBD2 covers 8 bases. CDR3 length equals 14 residues. With V trimmed by 3 bases and J by 10 bases, 11 bases remained unmatched. Per the germline V gene, CDR1 is SQVTM and CDR2 is ANQGSEA. The CDR3 loop reads CSVERGAQAREQFF. Written as DNA, the CDR3 is TGCAGCGTTGAGCGGGGGGCGCAAGCTCGCGAGCAGTTCTTC.

V is TRBV5-6 and J is TRBJ1-3; TRBD1 agrees at 8 bases. CDR1 and CDR2 from the germline V gene are SGHDT and YYEEEE. J gave up 0 bases and V 4 bases, and 3 bases lay outside the gene matches. The CDR3 covers 15 residues. In DNA form, the CDR3 reads TGTGCCAGCAGCCGGACAGGGACCTCTGGAAACACCATATATTTT. Translated, it gives CASSRTGTSGNTIYF.

The chain is built from TRBV28 and TRBJ2-1; 7 bases match TRBD1. The CDR3 contains 16 residues. The junction had 10 bases not matched to a gene; V was cut back by 7 bases and J by 1 base. In germline, CDR1 is MDHEN, CDR2 SYDVKM. Here the CDR3 reads CASTPQAGGSYNEQFF. The CDR3, as DNA: TGTGCCAGCACTCCCCAGGCAGGGGGTTCCTACAATGAGCAGTTCTTC.

The V call is TRBV18, the J call TRBJ1-1; maybe TRBD1 (6 bases). V was shortened by 0 bases and J by 0 bases, with 17 bases between the two germline ends. The CDR3 runs 18 residues. In germline, CDR1 is KGHSH, CDR2 LQKENI. The CDR3 DNA sequence: TGTGCCAGCTCACCACCCGGGAAGGGGGGGGGTATGAACACTGAAGCTTTCTTT. Amino acid sequence: CASSPPGKGGGMNTEAFF.

The V call is TRBV2, the J call TRBJ2-7; D is unresolved. The CDR3 spans 12 residues. Trimming removed 4 bases at V and 2 bases at J, with 6 bases between. Germline CDR1 SNHLY, CDR2 FYNNEI. The CDR3 DNA sequence: TGTGCCAGCAGTGTGCAGGCCTACGAGCAGTACTTC. It is translated as CASSVQAYEQYF.